The 26 T cell receptor beta chains given below trace back to one sample, sequenced in a study of blood T cells in healthy people across ages. Sample-barcoded 5' priming and a J-beta primer mix drove a second PCR of about 6 to 12 cycles. One entry per CDR3 protein results from TCRdb running MiXCR on the 5' RACE reads. The sample comprises approximately 670,000 distinct CDR3 sequences, about 43% of which are singletons, and approximately 31% rests with the top ten. Sequencing input: blood. All receptors derive from a man older than 75 in good health.

Regarding this clonotype: Compared with germline, one end of the junction differs, possibly owing to a read error. J is TRBJ2-3 and V is TRBV9; 8 bases are shared with TRBD2. Germline values: CDR1 SGDLS, CDR2 YYNGEE. The CDR3 covers 14 residues. In DNA, the CDR3 is TGTGCCAACAGCGCAGGAGCGGGGGTTGATACGCAGTATTTT. Its translation is CANSAGAGVDTQYF.

The chain uses TRBV2 and TRBJ1-2, with D hard to call. V was shortened by 3 bases and J by 8 bases, with 7 bases between the two germline ends. The germline V gene has CDR1 SNHLY and CDR2 FYNNEI. The CDR3 contains 11 residues. In DNA, the CDR3 is TGTGCCAGCAGTGAGGAGAGCGGCTACACCTTC. Protein sequence: CASSEESGYTF. The whole variable domain, remainder taken from reference TRBV2 and TRBJ1-2, is EPEVTQTPSHQVTQMGQEVILRCVPISNHLYFYWYRQILGQKVEFLVSFYNNEISEKSEIFDDQFSVERPDGSNFTLKIRSTKLEDSAMYFCASSEESGYTFGSGTRLTVV.

The rearrangement joins TRBV7-9 to TRBJ2-7, with a tentative D call TRBD1 (6 bases). CDR1 and CDR2 (germline): SEHNR, FQNEAQ (reference sequence). Trimming stripped 3 bases from V and 7 bases from J, with 22 bases between. The CDR3 covers 16 residues. For the CDR3, the DNA is TGTGCCAGCAGCTTCCCGGACAGTAATGTTTTCTATGAGCAGTACTTC. Translation: CASSFPDSNVFYEQYF.

This chain connects TRBV7-6 to TRBJ2-1, with 9 bases lining up with TRBD2. Germline CDR1 and CDR2: SGHVS and FNYEAQ. The CDR3 loop spans 13 amino acids. With V trimmed by 5 bases and J by 6 bases, 2 bases remained unmatched. The CDR3 region has the DNA TGTGCCAGCAGCCCTAGCGGGGCCAATGAGCAGTTCTTC. Protein sequence: CASSPSGANEQFF.

V is TRBV30 and J is TRBJ1-5; unclear D gene. V was shortened by 2 bases and J by 1 base, with 6 bases between the two germline ends. CDR1 is GTSNPN, CDR2 SVGIG, per germline (reference sequence). CDR3 length: 13 amino acids. This CDR3 reads CAWSTQSNQPQHF. The CDR3 DNA reads as TGTGCCTGGAGTACCCAAAGCAATCAGCCCCAGCATTTT.

V is TRBV7-8 and J is TRBJ2-1; 9 bases align to TRBD2. Losses at the gene ends were 0 bases for V and 6 bases for J; bases not matched to a gene: 6. Germline V gene data show CDR1 as SGHVS and CDR2 as FQNEAQ. The CDR3 contains 16 residues. CDR3 sequence reads: CASSLAWREGPNEQFF. The CDR3 DNA reads as TGTGCCAGCAGCTTAGCGTGGCGGGAGGGCCCCAATGAGCAGTTCTTC.

The chain has TRBV5-1 and TRBJ2-1; D is unresolved. V was shortened by 1 base and J by 5 bases, with 7 bases between the two germline ends. This CDR3 contains 13 residues. Germline loops: CDR1 SGHRS, CDR2 YFSETQ. CDR3: CASSLSGDNEQFF. DNA of the CDR3: TGCGCCAGCAGCTTGAGTGGGGACAATGAGCAGTTCTTC.

V is TRBV7-2 and J is TRBJ1-2; 9 bases agree with TRBD1. With 5 bases clipped from V and 6 bases from J, the junction kept 13 bases outside the gene matches. The CDR3 totals 16 residues. Germline CDR1 SGHTA, CDR2 FQGNSA. The CDR3 loop is CASSPLGGQGIHGYTF. CDR3 DNA: TGTGCCAGCAGCCCTCTTGGCGGACAGGGGATCCATGGCTACACCTTC.

This clonotype was found many times. The chain couples TRBV7-2 to TRBJ2-5, with no clear D. This CDR3 comprises 11 residues. V lost 6 bases, J lost 2 bases, and 4 bases lay in between. The germline CDR1 and CDR2 sequences are SGHTA and FQGNSA. The CDR3 protein is CASREQETQYF. The CDR3 nucleotides are TGTGCCAGCAGGGAGCAAGAGACCCAGTACTTC.

The rearrangement links TRBV15 to TRBJ1-4; D remains unclear. V lost 0 bases to trimming and J lost 5 bases, with 10 bases between them. Germline-derived CDR1 and CDR2 are LNHNV and YYDKDF (reference sequence). The CDR3 runs to 15 residues. This CDR3 is CATSREVGGNEKLFF. DNA of the CDR3: TGTGCCACCAGCAGAGAGGTCGGAGGAAATGAAAAACTGTTTTTT.

This chain joins TRBV20-1 and TRBJ1-2, with a weak D call TRBD1 (6 bases). The CDR3 loop spans 14 amino acids. The V gene's germline CDR1 is DFQATT and CDR2 SNEGSKA (reference sequence). Trimming stripped 5 bases from V and 2 bases from J, with 15 bases between. The CDR3 loop is CSAPTNDRNYGYTF. CDR3 coding DNA: TGCAGTGCTCCCACAAATGACAGGAACTATGGCTACACCTTC.

The chain employs TRBV7-2 and TRBJ1-5; 9 bases are shared with TRBD1. After removal of 9 bases from V and 1 base from J, the junction contained 10 bases not matched to a gene. Germline CDR1 and CDR2: SGHTA and FQGNSA. The CDR3 loop spans 16 amino acids. CDR3 residues: CASSQGQGKSNQPQHF. CDR3 coding DNA: TGTGCCAGTAGCCAGGGACAGGGAAAGAGCAATCAGCCCCAGCATTTT. Variable domain in full (rest from reference TRBV7-2 and TRBJ1-5): GAGVSQSPSNKVTEKGKDVELRCDPISGHTALYWYRQSLGQGLEFLIYFQGNSAPDKSGLPSDRFSAERTGGSVSTLTIQRTQQEDSAVYLCASSQGQGKSNQPQHFGDGTRLSIL.

V is TRBV5-5 and J is TRBJ1-1, with D hard to call. V was cut by 4 bases and J by 0 bases, with 10 bases left in between. Germline CDR1 SGHKS, CDR2 YYEKEE (reference sequence). This CDR3 contains 14 residues. The CDR3 loop reads CASSLGFMNTEAFF. The CDR3 DNA sequence: TGTGCCAGCAGCCTGGGTTTCATGAACACTGAAGCTTTCTTT.

This clonotype occurred once. One junction end does not reproduce the germline sequence, and a read error may be involved. This chain links TRBV2 with TRBJ2-1, with 13 bases aligning to TRBD2. This CDR3 is 15 amino acids long. The V gene's germline CDR1 is SNHLY and CDR2 FYNNEI. The DNA for the CDR3 is TGTACCAGCACATCAACTAGCGGGGGGGACAAGGAGCAGTTCTTC. Translated, it gives CTSTSTSGGDKEQFF.

This clonotype was observed many times. The CDR3 region has the DNA TGTGCCAGCTCACCAAGCGCACGGGGCGACTACGAGCAGTACTTC. Its protein is CASSPSARGDYEQYF. The chain employs TRBV18 and TRBJ2-7; D is possibly TRBD1 or TRBD2 (5 bases each). CDR1 is KGHSH, CDR2 LQKENI, per germline. V shed 2 bases and J shed 3 bases, with 14 bases lying between them. CDR3 length equals 15 residues. The full variable domain, completed using reference TRBV18 and TRBJ2-7, is NAGVMQNPRHLVRRRGQEARLRCSPMKGHSHVYWYRQLPEEGLKFMVYLQKENIIDESGMPKERFSAEFPKEGPSILRIQQVVRGDSAAYFCASSPSARGDYEQYFGPGTRLTVT.

This clonotype occurred once. The chain couples TRBV28 to TRBJ2-7; a possible D gene is TRBD1 (5 bases). This CDR3 is built from 14 residues. Trimming cost V 6 bases and J 3 bases, with 15 bases left between them. Germline V gives CDR1 MDHEN, CDR2 SYDVKM. CDR3 region: CASRSQGTIYEQYF. CDR3 bases: TGTGCCAGCAGGTCCCAGGGCACGATCTACGAGCAGTACTTC. The full variable domain, rest sourced from reference TRBV28 and TRBJ2-7, is DVKVTQSSRYLVKRTGEKVFLECVQDMDHENMFWYRQDPGLGLRLIYFSYDVKMKEKGDIPEGYSVSREKKERFSLILESASTNQTSMYLCASRSQGTIYEQYFGPGTRLTVT.

The rearrangement joins TRBV12-3 or TRBV12-4 to TRBJ2-3, with D perhaps being TRBD1 or TRBD2 (6 bases each). The V gene lost 3 bases and the J gene lost 5 bases, with 12 bases spanning the gap. The CDR3 has 14 residues. CDR3 sequence reads: CASSLGGGKDTQYF. The CDR3 DNA sequence: TGTGCCAGCAGTTTGGGGGGCGGTAAAGATACGCAGTATTTT.

This chain uses TRBV5-1 with TRBJ2-7; 8 bases map to TRBD1. V trimming: 2 bases; J trimming: 7 bases; junction bases outside the gene matches: 11. CDR1 and CDR2 from the germline V gene are SGHRS and YFSETQ. The CDR3 spans 15 residues. CDR3 nucleotide sequence: TGCGCCAGCAGCTTAGGACAGGGAATAACTGCTGAGCAGTACTTC. It specifies CASSLGQGITAEQYF.

This clonotype was counted once. CDR3 coding DNA: TGTGCCAGCAGCTGGGACACCGACAATCAGCCCCAGCATTTT. The encoded protein is CASSWDTDNQPQHF. The rearrangement joins TRBV7-9 to TRBJ1-5, with D perhaps TRBD1 (6 bases). The germline V and J ends were trimmed by 4 bases and 3 bases, with 10 bases remaining between them. The CDR3 has 14 amino acids. Germline V gene data show CDR1 as SEHNR and CDR2 as FQNEAQ (reference sequence). The variable domain in full, with the rest retrieved from reference TRBV7-9 and TRBJ1-5, is DTGVSQNPRHKITKRGQNVTFRCDPISEHNRLYWYRQTLGQGPEFLTYFQNEAQLEKSRLLSDRFSAERPKGSFSTLEIQRTEQGDSAMYLCASSWDTDNQPQHFGDGTRLSIL.

This clonotype was detected only a few times. The chain has TRBV3-1 and TRBJ2-4; D remains ambiguous. Germline-derived CDR1 and CDR2 are LGHDT and YNNKEL (reference sequence). Trimming stripped 2 bases from V and 0 bases from J, with 11 bases between. The CDR3 consists of 16 residues. The chain's CDR3 is CASSQWKNLAKNIQYF. In DNA, the CDR3 is TGTGCCAGCAGCCAATGGAAGAACCTAGCCAAAAACATTCAGTACTTC.

The V gene is TRBV6-2 or TRBV6-3, the J gene TRBJ2-7, with D possibly TRBD2 on 5 matching bases. The DNA end is more similar to TRBJ2-4, so the J call may be wrong. The germline V gene has CDR1 MNHEY and CDR2 SVGEGT. The CDR3 is made up of 13 amino acids. CDR3 in amino acids: CASSDRKGGIQYF. The DNA for the CDR3 is TGTGCCAGCAGTGACCGGAAAGGAGGCATTCAGTACTTC.

The gene calls are TRBV3-1 and TRBJ2-7, with no clear D. The CDR3 runs 14 residues. Germline V CDR1 and CDR2: LGHDT, YNNKEL (reference sequence). V was trimmed by 1 base and J by 0 bases, leaving 7 bases between them. CDR3 residues: CASSQATFSYEQYF. Here the CDR3 DNA reads TGTGCCAGCAGCCAAGCGACCTTCTCCTACGAGCAGTACTTC.

The rearrangement links TRBV4-1 to TRBJ1-4; D remains ambiguous. This CDR3 is 14 amino acids long. Trimming removed 0 bases from V and 7 bases from J, with 9 bases in between. CDR1 and CDR2 (germline): MGHRA, YSYEKL. Here the CDR3 DNA reads TGCGCCAGCAGCCAAGAGGGGAAGAGTGAAAAACTGTTTTTT. Protein sequence: CASSQEGKSEKLFF.

This clonotype was detected a few times. The chain is built from TRBV27 and TRBJ2-7; D is perhaps TRBD1 (6 bases). The V end was cut by 5 bases, the J end by 3 bases, with 14 bases between. Germline-derived CDR1 and CDR2 are MNHEY and SMNVEV (reference sequence). This CDR3 has 14 amino acids. The CDR3 DNA follows: TGTGCCAGCAGTCCGAAGGACAGTTTCTACGAGCAGTACTTC. It is translated as CASSPKDSFYEQYF.

This clonotype was observed a handful of times. The chain has TRBV28 and TRBJ2-3; D possibly corresponds to TRBD2 (6 bases). The CDR3 spans 16 residues. Germline V gives CDR1 MDHEN, CDR2 SYDVKM. Trimming removed 2 bases from V and 3 bases from J, with 15 bases in between. CDR3 DNA: TGTGCCAGCAGTTTACCCGGGAGAGTAACGACAGATACGCAGTATTTT. It encodes CASSLPGRVTTDTQYF. The whole variable domain, remainder taken from reference TRBV28 and TRBJ2-3, is DVKVTQSSRYLVKRTGEKVFLECVQDMDHENMFWYRQDPGLGLRLIYFSYDVKMKEKGDIPEGYSVSREKKERFSLILESASTNQTSMYLCASSLPGRVTTDTQYFGPGTRLTVL.

The gene calls are TRBV9 and TRBJ2-5; TRBD1 agrees at 10 bases. J was trimmed by 9 bases and V by 1 base; bases with no gene match: 12. The CDR3 has 16 amino acids. The germline gives CDR1 SGDLS, CDR2 YYNGEE. CDR3: CASSVKDRGTFMAQYF. CDR3 bases: TGTGCCAGCAGCGTAAAGGACAGGGGGACGTTTATGGCCCAGTACTTC.